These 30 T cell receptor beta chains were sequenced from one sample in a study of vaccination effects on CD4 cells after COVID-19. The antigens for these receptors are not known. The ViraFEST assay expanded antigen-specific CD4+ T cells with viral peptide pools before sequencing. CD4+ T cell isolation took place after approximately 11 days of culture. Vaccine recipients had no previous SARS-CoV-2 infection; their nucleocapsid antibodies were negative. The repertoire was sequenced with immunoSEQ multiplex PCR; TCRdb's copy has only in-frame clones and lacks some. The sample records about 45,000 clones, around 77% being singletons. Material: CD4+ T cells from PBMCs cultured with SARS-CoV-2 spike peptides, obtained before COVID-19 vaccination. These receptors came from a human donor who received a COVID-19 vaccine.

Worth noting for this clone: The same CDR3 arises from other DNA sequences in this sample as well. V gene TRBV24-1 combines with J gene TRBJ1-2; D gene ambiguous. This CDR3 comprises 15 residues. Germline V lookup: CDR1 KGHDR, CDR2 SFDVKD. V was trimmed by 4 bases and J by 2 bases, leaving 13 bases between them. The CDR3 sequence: CATSEGGTGNYGYTF. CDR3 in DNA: TGTGCCACCAGTGAAGGAGGAACGGGAAACTATGGCTACACCTTC.

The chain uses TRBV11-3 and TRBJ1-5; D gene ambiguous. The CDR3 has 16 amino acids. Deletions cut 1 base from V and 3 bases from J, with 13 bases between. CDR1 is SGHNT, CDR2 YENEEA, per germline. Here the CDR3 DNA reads TGTGCCAGCAGCTTAGTGCCAGGTCCGATCAATCAGCCCCAGCATTTT. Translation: CASSLVPGPINQPQHF.

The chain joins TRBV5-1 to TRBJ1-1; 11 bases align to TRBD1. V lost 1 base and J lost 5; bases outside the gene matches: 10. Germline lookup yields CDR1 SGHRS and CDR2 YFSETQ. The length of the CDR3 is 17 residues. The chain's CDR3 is CASSLTGTGGGRTEAFF. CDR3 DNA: TGCGCCAGCAGCTTGACCGGGACAGGGGGAGGGAGGACTGAAGCTTTCTTT.

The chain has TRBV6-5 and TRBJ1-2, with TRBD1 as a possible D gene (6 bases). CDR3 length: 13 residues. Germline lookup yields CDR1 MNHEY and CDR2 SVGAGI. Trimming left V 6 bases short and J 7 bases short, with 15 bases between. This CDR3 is CASSRGQPLGYTF. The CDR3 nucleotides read TGTGCCAGCAGCCGGGGACAACCCCTTGGCTACACCTTC.

The CDR3 DNA sequence: TGTGCCAGCAGCTTGGGGCAGGGCGGAGATGAAAAACTGTTTTTT. This encodes CASSLGQGGDEKLFF. The chain combines TRBV5-8 with TRBJ1-4, with D tentatively TRBD1 (5 bases). This CDR3 is 15 amino acids long. V was clipped by 0 bases and J by 6 bases, with 12 bases between them. Germline V gene lookup returns CDR1 SGHTS and CDR2 YDEGEE.

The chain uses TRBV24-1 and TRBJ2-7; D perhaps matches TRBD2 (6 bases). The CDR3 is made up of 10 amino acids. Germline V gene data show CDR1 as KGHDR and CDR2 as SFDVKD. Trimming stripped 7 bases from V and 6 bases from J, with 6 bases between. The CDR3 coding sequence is TGTGCCACCAGGGGAGGCGAGCAGTACGTC. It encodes CATRGGEQYV.

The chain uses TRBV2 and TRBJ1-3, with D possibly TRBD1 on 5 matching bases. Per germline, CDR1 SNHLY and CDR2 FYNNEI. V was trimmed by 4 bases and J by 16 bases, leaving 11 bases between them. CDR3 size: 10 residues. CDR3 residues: CASSVTGLYF. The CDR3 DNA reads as TGTGCCAGCAGTGTCACGGGACTTTATTTT.

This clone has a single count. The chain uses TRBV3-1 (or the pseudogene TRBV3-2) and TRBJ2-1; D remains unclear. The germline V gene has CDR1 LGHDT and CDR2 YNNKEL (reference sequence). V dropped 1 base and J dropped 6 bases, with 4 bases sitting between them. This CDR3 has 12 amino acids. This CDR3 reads CASSQVLNEQFF. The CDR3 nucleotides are TGTGCCAGCAGCCAAGTTCTCAATGAGCAGTTCTTC.

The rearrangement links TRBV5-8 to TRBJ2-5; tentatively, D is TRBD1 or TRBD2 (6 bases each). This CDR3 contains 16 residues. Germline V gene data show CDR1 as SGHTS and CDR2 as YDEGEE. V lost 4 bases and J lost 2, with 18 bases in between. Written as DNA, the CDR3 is TGTGCCAGCAGCCTGAGGGGGGCGGTTGGACAAGAGACCCAGTACTTC. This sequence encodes CASSLRGAVGQETQYF. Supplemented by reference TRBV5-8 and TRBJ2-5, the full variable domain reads EAGVTQSPTHLIKTRGQQATLRCSPISGHTSVYWYQQALGLGLQFLLWYDEGEERNRGNFPPRFSGRQFPNYSSELNVNALELEDSALYLCASSLRGAVGQETQYFGPGTRLLVL.

CDR3 bases: TGTGCCAGCAGCCAATCTGACAGTCGGACTGAAGCTTTCTTT. Translation gives CASSQSDSRTEAFF. The chain has TRBV3-1 (or the pseudogene TRBV3-2) and TRBJ1-1; TRBD1 is a possible D gene (5 bases). From germline, CDR1 is LGHDT and CDR2 YNNKEL (reference sequence). The CDR3 runs 14 residues. V lost 2 bases and J lost 5, with 12 bases in between.

The CDR3 reads CASSLRGGDTEAFF. CDR3 sequence (DNA): TGTGCCAGCTCACTCCGAGGGGGGGACACTGAAGCTTTCTTT. The rearrangement joins TRBV18 to TRBJ1-1; maybe TRBD1 (6 bases). Trimming removed 4 bases from V and 3 bases from J, with 12 bases in between. CDR3 size: 14 residues. Germline V gives CDR1 KGHSH, CDR2 LQKENI.

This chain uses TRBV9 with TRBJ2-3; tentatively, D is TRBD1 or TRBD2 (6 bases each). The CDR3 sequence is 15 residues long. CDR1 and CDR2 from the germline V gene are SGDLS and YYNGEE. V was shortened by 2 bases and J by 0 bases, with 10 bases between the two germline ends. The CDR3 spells CASSVGGRSTDTQYF. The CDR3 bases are TGTGCCAGCAGCGTCGGGGGCCGAAGCACAGATACGCAGTATTTT.

The CDR3: CATSDRLAGGETQYF. DNA of the CDR3: TGTGCCACCAGTGACCGACTAGCGGGGGGAGAGACCCAGTACTTC. The gene calls are TRBV24-1 and TRBJ2-5, with 13 positions matching TRBD2. CDR1 and CDR2 (germline): KGHDR, SFDVKD. The CDR3 totals 15 residues. V was pared by 4 bases and J by 4 bases, with 2 bases of the junction left unmatched.

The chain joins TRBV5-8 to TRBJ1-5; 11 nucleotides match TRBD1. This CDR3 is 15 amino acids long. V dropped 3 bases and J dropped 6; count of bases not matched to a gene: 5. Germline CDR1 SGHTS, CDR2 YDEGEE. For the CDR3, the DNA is TGTGCCAGCAGCTCTGGGACAGGGGGGTTTCAGCCCCAGCATTTT. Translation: CASSSGTGGFQPQHF.

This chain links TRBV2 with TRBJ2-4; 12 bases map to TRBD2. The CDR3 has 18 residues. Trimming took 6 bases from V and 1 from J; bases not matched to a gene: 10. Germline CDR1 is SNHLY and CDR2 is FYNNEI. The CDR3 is CASRELAGGPTAKNIQYF. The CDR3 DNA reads TGTGCCAGCAGGGAACTAGCGGGGGGACCAACGGCCAAAAACATTCAGTACTTC. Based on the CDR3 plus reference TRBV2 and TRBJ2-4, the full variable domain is EPEVTQTPSHQVTQMGQEVILRCVPISNHLYFYWYRQILGQKVEFLVSFYNNEISEKSEIFDDQFSVERPDGSNFTLKIRSTKLEDSAMYFCASRELAGGPTAKNIQYFGAGTRLSVL.

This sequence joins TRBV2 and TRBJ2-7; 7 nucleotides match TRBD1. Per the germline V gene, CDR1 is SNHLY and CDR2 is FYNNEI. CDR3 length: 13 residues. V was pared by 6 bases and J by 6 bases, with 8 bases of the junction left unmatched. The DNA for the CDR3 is TGTGCCAGCAGCGGCTCCAGGGGGACCGAGCAGTACGTC. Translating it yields CASSGSRGTEQYV.

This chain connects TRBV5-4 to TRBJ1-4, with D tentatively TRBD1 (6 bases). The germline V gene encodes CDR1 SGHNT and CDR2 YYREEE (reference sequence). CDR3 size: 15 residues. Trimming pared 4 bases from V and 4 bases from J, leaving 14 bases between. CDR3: CASSNGGPGNEKLFF. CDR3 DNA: TGTGCCAGCAGCAACGGGGGGCCTGGTAATGAAAAACTGTTTTTT.

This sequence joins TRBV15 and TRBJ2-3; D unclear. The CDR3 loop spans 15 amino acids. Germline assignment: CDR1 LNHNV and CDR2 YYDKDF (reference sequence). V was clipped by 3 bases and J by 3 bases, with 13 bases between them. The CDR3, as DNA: TGTGCCACCAGCAGGCCGGGTCCAAAGACAGATACGCAGTATTTT. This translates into CATSRPGPKTDTQYF.

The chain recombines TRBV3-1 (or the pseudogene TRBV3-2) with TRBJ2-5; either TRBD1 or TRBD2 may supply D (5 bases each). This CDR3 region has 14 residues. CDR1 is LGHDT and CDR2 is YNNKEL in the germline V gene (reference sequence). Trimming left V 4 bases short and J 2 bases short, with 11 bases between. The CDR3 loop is CASSRRGAQETQYF. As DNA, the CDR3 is TGTGCCAGCAGCCGACGAGGGGCACAAGAGACCCAGTACTTC.

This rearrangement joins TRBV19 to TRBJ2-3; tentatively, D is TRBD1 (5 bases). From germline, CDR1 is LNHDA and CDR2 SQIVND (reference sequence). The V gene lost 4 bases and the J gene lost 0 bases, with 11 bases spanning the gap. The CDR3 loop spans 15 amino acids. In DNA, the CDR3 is TGTGCCAGTAGTACCGACAGCCTAAGCACAGATACGCAGTATTTT. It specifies CASSTDSLSTDTQYF.

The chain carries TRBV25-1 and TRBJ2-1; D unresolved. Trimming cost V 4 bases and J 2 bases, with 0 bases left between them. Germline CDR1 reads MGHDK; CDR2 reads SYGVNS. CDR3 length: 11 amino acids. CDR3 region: CASSAYNEQFF. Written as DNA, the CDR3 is TGTGCCAGCAGTGCCTACAATGAGCAGTTCTTC.

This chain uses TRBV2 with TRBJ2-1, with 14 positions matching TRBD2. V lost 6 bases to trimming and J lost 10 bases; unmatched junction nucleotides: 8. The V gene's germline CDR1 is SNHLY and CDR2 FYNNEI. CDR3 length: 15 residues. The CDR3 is CASRLQTSGGAEQFF. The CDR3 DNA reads TGTGCCAGCAGGCTGCAGACTAGCGGGGGGGCCGAGCAGTTCTTC.

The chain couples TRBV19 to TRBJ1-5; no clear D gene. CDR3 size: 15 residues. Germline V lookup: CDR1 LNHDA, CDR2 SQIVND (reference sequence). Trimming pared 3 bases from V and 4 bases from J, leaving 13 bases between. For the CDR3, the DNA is TGTGCCAGTAGTATGCGGCCGGAAGCTAATCAGCCCCAGCATTTT. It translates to CASSMRPEANQPQHF.

In DNA, the CDR3 is TGTGCCAGCAGCTTCCAGCGGGGGGGCCTCAATGAGCAGTTCTTC. Amino acid sequence: CASSFQRGGLNEQFF. V and J are TRBV7-2 and TRBJ2-1; TRBD2 aligns across 10 bases. The ends lost 3 bases at V and 6 bases at J; junction bases unmatched: 5. From germline, CDR1 is SGHTA and CDR2 FQGNSA. This CDR3 spans 15 amino acids.

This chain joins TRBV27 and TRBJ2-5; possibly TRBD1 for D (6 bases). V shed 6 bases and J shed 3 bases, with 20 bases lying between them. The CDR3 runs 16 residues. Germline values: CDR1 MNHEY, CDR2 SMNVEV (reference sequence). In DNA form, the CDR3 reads TGTGCCAGCAGCCCCGATGACAGGATCCAGAAAGAGACCCAGTACTTC. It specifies CASSPDDRIQKETQYF.

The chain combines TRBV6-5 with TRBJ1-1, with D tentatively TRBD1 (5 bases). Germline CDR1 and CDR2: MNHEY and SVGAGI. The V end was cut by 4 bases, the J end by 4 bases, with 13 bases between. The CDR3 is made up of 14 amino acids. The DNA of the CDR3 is TGTGCCAGCAGTTCCAGGGTCGGGGGCACTGAAGCTTTCTTT. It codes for CASSSRVGGTEAFF.

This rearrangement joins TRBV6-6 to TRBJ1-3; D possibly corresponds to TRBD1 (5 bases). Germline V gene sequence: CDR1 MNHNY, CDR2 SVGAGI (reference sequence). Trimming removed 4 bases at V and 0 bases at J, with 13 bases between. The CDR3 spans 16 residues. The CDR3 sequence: CASSSKPGLSGNTIYF. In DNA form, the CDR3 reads TGTGCCAGCAGTTCAAAGCCGGGGCTCTCTGGAAACACCATATATTTT.

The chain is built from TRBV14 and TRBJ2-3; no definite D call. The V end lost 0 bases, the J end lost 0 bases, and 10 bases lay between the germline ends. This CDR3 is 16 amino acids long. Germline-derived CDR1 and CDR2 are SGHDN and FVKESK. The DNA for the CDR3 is TGTGCCAGCAGCCAAGATACGTCAGCGAGCACAGATACGCAGTATTTT. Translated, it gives CASSQDTSASTDTQYF.

CDR3 nucleotides: TGTGCCAGCAGCCCCAGGGGTCGGGATGGCTACACCTTC. Residues: CASSPRGRDGYTF. J is TRBJ1-2 and V is TRBV28, with D possibly being TRBD1 (6 bases). In germline, CDR1 is MDHEN, CDR2 SYDVKM. V dropped 6 bases and J dropped 6 bases, with 14 bases sitting between them. The CDR3 runs 13 residues.

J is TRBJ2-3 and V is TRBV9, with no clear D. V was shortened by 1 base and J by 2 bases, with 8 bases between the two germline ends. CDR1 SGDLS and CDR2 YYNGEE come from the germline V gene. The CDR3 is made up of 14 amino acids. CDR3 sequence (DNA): TGTGCCAGCAGCGTAAGGCAGTACACAGATACGCAGTATTTT. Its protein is CASSVRQYTDTQYF.